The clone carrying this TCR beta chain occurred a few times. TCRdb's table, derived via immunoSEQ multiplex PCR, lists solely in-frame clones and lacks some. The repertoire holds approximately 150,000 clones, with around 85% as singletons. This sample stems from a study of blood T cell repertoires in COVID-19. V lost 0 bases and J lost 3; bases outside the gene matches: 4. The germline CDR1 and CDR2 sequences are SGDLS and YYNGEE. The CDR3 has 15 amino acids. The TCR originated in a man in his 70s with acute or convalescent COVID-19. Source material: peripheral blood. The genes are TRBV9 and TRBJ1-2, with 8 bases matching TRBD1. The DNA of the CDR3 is TGTGCCAGCAGCGTAGGGACAGGGAACGACTATGGCTACACCTTC. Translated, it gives CASSVGTGNDYGYTF.